This TCR beta chain was identified during a study of shared clonotypes between healthy human individuals. With V trimmed by 4 bases and J by 2 bases, 5 bases remained unmatched. This CDR3 is built from 14 residues. Germline lookup yields CDR1 SGHRS and CDR2 YFSETQ. Concerning this clone: Its target is unknown.

Study-wide results and caveats: Several donors shared roughly 5% of their naive CD4 clonotypes.

The assay was immunoSEQ multiplex PCR, and TCRdb's table has in-frame clones only and misses some. The data hold 2 million to 2.5 million clones, with around 93% observed a single time. This sequence was found in a man aged 18 to 35 in good health. Some clones in this sample may be carry-over from other donors' samples. This chain connects TRBV5-1 to TRBJ1-2; 7 nucleotides match TRBD1. Specimen: naive CD4+ T cells from PBMCs. As for subset: CD45RA+ positively selected. The CDR3 DNA is TGCGCCAGCAGCGGACAGACAGGGAACTATGGCTACACCTTC. It encodes CASSGQTGNYGYTF.